The present T cell receptor (beta chain) was sequenced within a study of vaccination effects on CD4 cells after COVID-19. As to this clone: The antigen is undetermined.

This CDR3 region has 13 residues. Trimming cost V 4 bases and J 4 bases, with 8 bases left between them. Germline-derived CDR1 and CDR2 are SNHLY and FYNNEI. Antigen-specific CD4+ T cells were expanded (with viral peptide pools) by the ViraFEST assay ahead of sequencing. Following 10 days of culture, CD4+ T cells were isolated. BNT162b2 vaccine or mRNA-1273 vaccine was given to participants in two doses. Findings and caveats of the study: Cross-reaction with common cold coronaviruses was seen in only 1 of 255 vaccine-induced clones from healthy vaccinees.

Assay: immunoSEQ multiplex PCR; the TCRdb copy retains only in-frame clones and omits some. The sample gives more than 13,000 clones, 60% to 80% of which show up once; roughly 23% is in the top ten. This sequence was found in a human donor who received a COVID-19 vaccine. Sequencing was performed on CD4+ T cells from PBMCs cultured with HCoV-NL63 spike peptides, taken after COVID-19 vaccination. The rearrangement uses TRBV2 and TRBJ1-3; D is undetermined. Here the CDR3 reads CASSVGRGNTIYF. CDR3 DNA: TGTGCCAGCAGTGTAGGAAGAGGAAACACCATATATTTT.